The T cell receptor (beta chain) under discussion was sequenced for a study of multiple sclerosis patients with progressive multifocal leukoencephalopathy. Study-wide findings and caveats: Clones expanded at PML were already present before and during natalizumab.

This clone has only a few counts. The antigen remains undetermined. The germline V gene encodes CDR1 LGHNA and CDR2 YSLEER. V lost 0 bases to trimming and J lost 3 bases, with 9 bases between them. This CDR3 is built from 15 residues. Sequenced by immunoSEQ multiplex PCR; TCRdb stores in-frame clones only, minus some. The sample includes tens of thousands of clones, around 89% seen only once; the top ten take about 1.5%. Noted time point: before natalizumab initiation. This chain connects TRBV4-3 to TRBJ1-5, with TRBD1 as a possible D gene (5 bases). The TCR originated in a human donor with multiple sclerosis. Sequencing was carried out using PBMCs. CDR3 sequence reads: CASSQDLTANQPQHF. The CDR3 DNA follows: TGCGCCAGCAGCCAAGATCTGACAGCCAATCAGCCCCAGCATTTT.